The 31 T cell receptor beta chains below were found in one sample sequenced in a study of blood T cell repertoires in COVID-19. Some clones are missing from TCRdb's copy, which holds only in-frame ones; the method was immunoSEQ multiplex PCR. This sample has some 80,000 clones, with less than 85% found just once. Specimen: peripheral blood. Receptors were obtained from a woman older than 75 with active or convalescent COVID-19.

The chain links TRBV19 to TRBJ1-1, with TRBD1 matching 10 bases. This CDR3 has 18 residues. Germline V gene lookup returns CDR1 LNHDA and CDR2 SQIVND (reference sequence). With V trimmed by 4 bases and J by 0 bases, 11 bases remained unmatched. The CDR3 region is CASSKGRQGAWMNTEAFF. The CDR3 bases are TGTGCCAGTAGTAAGGGGAGACAGGGGGCCTGGATGAACACTGAAGCTTTCTTT.

A single count supports this clone. The chain links TRBV4-3 to TRBJ2-3, with 11 bases aligning to TRBD2. Germline values: CDR1 LGHNA, CDR2 YSLEER. The CDR3 runs 16 residues. The trim removed 3 bases at V and 0 bases at J, leaving 2 bases unmatched. CDR3 sequence (DNA): TGCGCCAGCAGCCATAGCGGGGGGGCTAGCACAGATACGCAGTATTTT. Translated: CASSHSGGASTDTQYF.

This chain connects TRBV5-4 to TRBJ2-5; D call uncertain. The germline V gene has CDR1 SGHNT and CDR2 YYREEE (reference sequence). CDR3 length: 12 residues. V shed 2 bases and J shed 5 bases, with 7 bases lying between them. In DNA, the CDR3 is TGTGCCAGCAGCTTTTACAGCGAGACCCAGTACTTC. As protein: CASSFYSETQYF. The full variable domain, its missing parts supplied by reference TRBV5-4 and TRBJ2-5, is ETGVTQSPTHLIKTRGQQVTLRCSSQSGHNTVSWYQQALGQGPQFIFQYYREEENGRGNFPPRFSGLQFPNYSSELNVNALELDDSALYLCASSFYSETQYFGPGTRLLVL.

The chain recombines TRBV30 with TRBJ2-7; the D gene is possibly TRBD1 (5 bases). Trimming took off 2 bases at V and 3 bases at J, with 8 bases between the two ends. The germline CDR1 and CDR2 sequences are GTSNPN and SVGIG (reference sequence). There are 12 residues in the CDR3. The CDR3 region is CAWSRQGYEQYF. The CDR3 DNA sequence: TGTGCCTGGAGTCGGCAGGGCTACGAGCAGTACTTC.

This clone was recorded only once. The V gene is TRBV27, the J gene TRBJ2-2; 7 bases fit TRBD1. This CDR3 comprises 15 residues. J lost 4 bases, V lost 6 bases, and 8 bases had no gene match. The germline gives CDR1 MNHEY, CDR2 SMNVEV (reference sequence). This CDR3 reads CASSPTGVSTGELFF. The CDR3 region has the DNA TGTGCCAGCAGCCCAACAGGGGTTAGCACCGGGGAGCTGTTTTTT.

The chain links TRBV11-2 to TRBJ2-7, with TRBD1 matching over 9 bases. With 4 bases clipped from V and 7 bases from J, the junction kept 11 bases outside the gene matches. The CDR3 covers 15 residues. Germline CDR1 and CDR2: SGHAT and FQNNGV. For the CDR3, the DNA is TGTGCCAGCAGCTCGCCCGGGACAGGGTGGCGGGAGCAGTACTTC. It translates to CASSSPGTGWREQYF.

The chain is built from TRBV3-1 (or the pseudogene TRBV3-2) and TRBJ2-1; 11 nucleotides align to TRBD2. With V trimmed by 7 bases and J by 2 bases, 7 bases remained unmatched. Germline CDR1 reads LGHDT; CDR2 reads YNNKEL (reference sequence). CDR3 size: 16 residues. The CDR3 loop is CASKVSSGGPYNEQFF. CDR3 sequence (DNA): TGTGCCAGCAAGGTGTCTAGCGGGGGGCCCTACAATGAGCAGTTCTTC.

This clone appeared once. This rearrangement joins TRBV27 to TRBJ2-7; 11 nucleotides line up with TRBD2. Unmatched junction bases numbered 9, after V lost 4 bases and J lost 10 bases. The CDR3 covers 14 residues. CDR1 is MNHEY, CDR2 SMNVEV, per germline (reference sequence). The CDR3 sequence: CASSSGLAVSIQYF. The CDR3 DNA is TGTGCCAGCAGTTCGGGACTAGCGGTTAGTATTCAGTACTTC.

This clone appeared once. In DNA form, the CDR3 reads TGTGCCAGTAGTATAGATGGTGGAGGGGAAGCGGGTTCGAAAGAGACCCAGTACTTC. Protein product: CASSIDGGGEAGSKETQYF. The chain uses TRBV19 and TRBJ2-5; maybe TRBD2 (6 bases). Trimming shortened V by 0 bases and J by 3 bases, and 23 bases separated the two germline ends. CDR1 LNHDA and CDR2 SQIVND come from the germline V gene (reference sequence). This CDR3 is built from 19 residues. The variable domain in full, with the rest retrieved from reference TRBV19 and TRBJ2-5, is DGGITQSPKYLFRKEGQNVTLSCEQNLNHDAMYWYRQDPGQGLRLIYYSQIVNDFQKGDIAEGYSVSREKKESFPLTVTSAQKNPTAFYLCASSIDGGGEAGSKETQYFGPGTRLLVL.

The rearrangement links TRBV7-9 to TRBJ1-2, with TRBD1 identical over 8 bases. J was trimmed by 3 bases and V by 6 bases; bases with no gene match: 9. The CDR3 length is 15 residues. The germline V gene encodes CDR1 SEHNR and CDR2 FQNEAQ (reference sequence). CDR3 residues: CASRHDRGRDYGYTF. In DNA, the CDR3 is TGTGCCAGCAGGCACGACAGGGGTAGGGACTATGGCTACACCTTC.

The rearrangement uses TRBV2 and TRBJ1-2; D is unclear. Looked up from germline, CDR1 is SNHLY and CDR2 is FYNNEI. V lost 10 bases to trimming and J lost 0 bases, with 18 bases between them. The CDR3 covers 15 residues. The CDR3 DNA follows: TGTGCCACAATTCCTCGGGGTGCTACTAACTATGGCTACACCTTC. As protein: CATIPRGATNYGYTF.

V gene TRBV19 combines with J gene TRBJ2-1; D gene unclear. Germline lookup yields CDR1 LNHDA and CDR2 SQIVND (reference sequence). This CDR3 has 16 residues. V dropped 1 base and J dropped 0 bases, with 10 bases sitting between them. In DNA, the CDR3 is TGTGCCAGTAGTATAGCACTCTTCCACTCCTACAATGAGCAGTTCTTC. It specifies CASSIALFHSYNEQFF.

V and J are TRBV27 and TRBJ1-2, with TRBD1 matching 12 bases. V dropped 0 bases and J dropped 4; count of bases not matched to a gene: 9. The CDR3 covers 18 residues. From germline, CDR1 is MNHEY and CDR2 SMNVEV (reference sequence). CDR3 loop: CASSLSTRDRGRAYGYTF. CDR3 bases: TGTGCCAGCAGTTTATCGACCCGGGACAGGGGGCGCGCCTATGGCTACACCTTC.

V is TRBV5-1 and J is TRBJ2-6; D gene unclear. The CDR3 totals 15 residues. Germline V lookup: CDR1 SGHRS, CDR2 YFSETQ. V shed 1 base and J shed 0 bases, with 5 bases lying between them. The CDR3 here is CASSLYSSGANVLTF. DNA for the CDR3: TGCGCCAGCAGCTTGTACAGCTCTGGGGCCAACGTCCTGACTTTC.

The count of this clone is one. The chain employs TRBV11-2 and TRBJ2-1, with 13 bases aligning to TRBD2. CDR1 SGHAT and CDR2 FQNNGV come from the germline V gene. V shed 5 bases and J 9 bases; nucleotides not matched to a gene: 7. This CDR3 contains 15 residues. CDR3 residues: CASSATSGGSFEQFF. The CDR3 region has the DNA TGTGCCAGCAGCGCGACTAGCGGGGGGTCCTTTGAGCAGTTCTTC. The complete variable domain, with remaining parts taken from reference TRBV11-2 and TRBJ2-1, reads EAGVAQSPRYKIIEKRQSVAFWCNPISGHATLYWYQQILGQGPKLLIQFQNNGVVDDSQLPKDRFSAERLKGVDSTLKIQPAKLEDSAVYLCASSATSGGSFEQFFGPGTRLTVL.

The chain uses TRBV6-6 and TRBJ2-4; 14 nucleotides agree with TRBD2. Germline CDR1 and CDR2: MNHNY and SVGAGI (reference sequence). This CDR3 has 23 amino acids. The J segment lost 0 bases and the V segment lost 5 bases, leaving 21 bases of the junction unmatched. The CDR3 protein is CASSGSGLAGAKRPWLAKNIQYF. CDR3 DNA: TGTGCCAGCAGTGGATCGGGACTAGCGGGAGCAAAAAGACCCTGGCTAGCCAAAAACATTCAGTACTTC.

This clone has just a few counts. The genes are TRBV20-1 and TRBJ1-6; D gene ambiguous. CDR1 and CDR2 from the germline V gene are DFQATT and SNEGSKA (reference sequence). Between the trimmed V and J ends, which lost 3 bases and 9 bases, there was a span of 15 bases. The length of the CDR3 is 14 residues. The chain's CDR3 is CSASSLLTGSPLHF. DNA for the CDR3: TGCAGTGCTAGTTCCCTCCTAACCGGTTCACCCCTCCACTTT.

The chain recombines TRBV5-1 with TRBJ2-3, with 10 bases aligning to TRBD2. Germline V lookup: CDR1 SGHRS, CDR2 YFSETQ. The CDR3 contains 17 residues. The trim removed 0 bases at V and 2 bases at J, leaving 6 bases unmatched. CDR3 coding DNA: TGCGCCAGCAGCTTGGAAGCGGGGGGGCCCCCCACAGATACGCAGTATTTT. It encodes CASSLEAGGPPTDTQYF.

The DNA for the CDR3 is TGTGCCAGCAGCGCCGCGCGGACAGGCTATAATTCACCCCTCCACTTT. It encodes CASSAARTGYNSPLHF. The rearrangement uses TRBV21-1 and TRBJ1-6; the D call of TRBD1 is as the table states it, not checked on the DNA. TRBV21-1 is a pseudogene locus. The CDR3 is 16 amino acids.

A single count supports this clone. The chain is built from TRBV29-1 and TRBJ1-2; no firm D call. V was clipped by 4 bases and J by 1 base, with 10 bases between them. CDR3 length: 13 residues. CDR1 is SQVTM, CDR2 ANQGSEA, per germline. CDR3 amino acids: CSVGMGVNYGYTF. CDR3 sequence (DNA): TGCAGCGTTGGAATGGGAGTTAACTATGGCTACACCTTC.

This chain links TRBV4-2 with TRBJ1-5; 11 nucleotides align to TRBD1. Germline V lookup: CDR1 LGHNA, CDR2 YNFKEQ. The CDR3 has 14 residues. V gave up 5 bases and J gave up 6 bases; unmatched junction bases: 3. The CDR3 region has the DNA TGTGCCAGCAGCGGGGGACAGGGGGGTCAGCCCCAGCATTTT. Translating it yields CASSGGQGGQPQHF.

The chain links TRBV2 to TRBJ1-2; no reliable D call. Trimming removed 3 bases at V and 8 bases at J, with 10 bases between. Germline CDR1 is SNHLY and CDR2 is FYNNEI. CDR3 length: 12 amino acids. DNA of the CDR3: TGTGCCAGCAGTGACCGCTCGGGGGGCTACACCTTC. Protein: CASSDRSGGYTF.

This chain joins TRBV30 and TRBJ2-5; 8 bases line up with TRBD1. CDR1 and CDR2 from the germline V gene are GTSNPN and SVGIG (reference sequence). J gave up 7 bases and V 1 base, and 11 bases lay outside the gene matches. This CDR3 has 15 amino acids. CDR3: CAWSGDGQGRGTQYF. The CDR3 DNA follows: TGTGCCTGGAGTGGAGATGGACAGGGAAGGGGGACCCAGTACTTC.

The chain joins TRBV5-1 to TRBJ2-3; 11 bases align to TRBD2. CDR1 and CDR2 (germline): SGHRS, YFSETQ. The V and J ends lost 4 bases and 0 bases, in that order; junction bases with no gene match: 13. The CDR3 is 19 amino acids. CDR3 sequence reads: CASSRVVAGGATSTDTQYF. The CDR3 nucleotides read TGCGCCAGCAGCAGGGTGGTAGCGGGGGGGGCGACTAGCACAGATACGCAGTATTTT. Combining the CDR3 with reference TRBV5-1 and TRBJ2-3 gives the whole variable domain KAGVTQTPRYLIKTRGQQVTLSCSPISGHRSVSWYQQTPGQGLQFLFEYFSETQRNKGNFPGRFSGRQFSNSRSEMNVSTLELGDSALYLCASSRVVAGGATSTDTQYFGPGTRLTVL.

The V call is TRBV6-2 or TRBV6-3, the J call TRBJ2-7, with a tentative D call TRBD1 (5 bases). V was shortened by 2 bases and J by 1 base, with 12 bases between the two germline ends. The CDR3 loop spans 15 amino acids. Per the germline V gene, CDR1 is MNHEY and CDR2 is SVGEGT. The CDR3 is CASSYAGPGSYEQYF. The CDR3 DNA reads as TGTGCCAGCAGTTACGCAGGGCCGGGTTCCTACGAGCAGTACTTC.

This clone showed up just a few times. This chain uses TRBV4-3 with TRBJ2-2; D ambiguous. Trimming cost V 0 bases and J 5 bases, with 16 bases left between them. The CDR3 is made up of 17 amino acids. CDR1 is LGHNA, CDR2 YSLEER, per germline. CDR3 sequence (DNA): TGCGCCAGCAGCCAAGAGTCCACAGAAAGGATGACCGGGGAGCTGTTTTTT. This encodes CASSQESTERMTGELFF.

The V and J genes are TRBV5-6 and TRBJ2-5; possible D gene TRBD2, 6 bases. The CDR3 has 15 residues. The V end lost 4 bases, the J end lost 0 bases, and 13 bases lay between the germline ends. The V gene's germline CDR1 is SGHDT and CDR2 YYEEEE. In DNA form, the CDR3 reads TGTGCCAGCAGCCGCAGCCTAGCGTACCAAGAGACCCAGTACTTC. Protein sequence: CASSRSLAYQETQYF. The full variable domain, with the rest looked up from reference TRBV5-6 and TRBJ2-5, is DAGVTQSPTHLIKTRGQQVTLRCSPKSGHDTVSWYQQALGQGPQFIFQYYEEEERQRGNFPDRFSGHQFPNYSSELNVNALLLGDSALYLCASSRSLAYQETQYFGPGTRLLVL.

The chain carries TRBV6-5 and TRBJ1-3; no reliable D call. The CDR3 runs to 15 residues. The germline V gene has CDR1 MNHEY and CDR2 SVGAGI. The V end lost 0 bases, the J end lost 0 bases, and 6 bases lay between the germline ends. The DNA of the CDR3 is TGTGCCAGCAGTTACTCGGCGGCCTCTGGAAACACCATATATTTT. Amino acid sequence: CASSYSAASGNTIYF.

This sequence joins TRBV11-3 and TRBJ2-3; no clear D gene. The CDR3 has 14 amino acids. Trimming removed 5 bases from V and 6 bases from J, with 15 bases in between. Germline V gene sequence: CDR1 SGHNT, CDR2 YENEEA. CDR3: CASSPGLATDTQYF. CDR3 bases: TGTGCCAGCAGCCCTGGCCTGGCAACGGATACGCAGTATTTT.

This clone was detected once. The chain combines TRBV29-1 with TRBJ1-2; 10 bases agree with TRBD1. Germline assignment: CDR1 SQVTM and CDR2 ANQGSEA. CDR3 length equals 15 residues. The J segment lost 0 bases and the V segment lost 5 bases, leaving 6 bases of the junction unmatched. In DNA, the CDR3 is TGCAGCGTTCAGGGACAGGGGTCCACTAACTATGGCTACACCTTC. It specifies CSVQGQGSTNYGYTF.

The gene calls are TRBV6-1 and TRBJ1-5; the D gene is possibly TRBD1 (5 bases). The CDR3 has 16 amino acids. Deletions cut 4 bases from V and 2 bases from J, with 15 bases between. The germline V gene encodes CDR1 MNHNS and CDR2 SASEGT. CDR3 DNA sequence: TGTGCCAGCAGTGTAGGGGTTGGGTACGGCAATCAGCCCCAGCATTTT. Translation: CASSVGVGYGNQPQHF.